This T cell receptor (beta chain) was sequenced in a study of metastatic and nonmetastatic thyroid tumors (dated by TCRdb to the early 2020s). In the study overall: Repertoires from peripheral blood and from tumor or nodule tissue samples of malignant and benign thyroid patients were compared.

No treatment had been received by any patient before thyroid surgery. Patient clinical samples collected from about 2012 to 2018 were retrospectively analysed using T-cell receptor beta sequencing. The library came from PCR. Reads for this sample came from an Illumina HiSeq 4000. High-throughput sequencing was used to profile the CDR3 region of the TCR beta-chain in every patient. The authors processed their data as follows. CDR3 differences across clinicopathological groups were used to build a classifier for discriminating distant-metastatic papillary thyroid cancer patients. The Shannon index was used to measure repertoire diversity, and the Morisita-Horn index was used to measure how similar tumor and blood repertoires were. TCRdb reran the public reads through fastp at Q25 and MiXCR, keeping productive beta chains. TCRdb's processing, not the authors', yielded these V and J calls. The sample table lists approximately 13,000 clones, around 12% of them with a count of one. The ten largest clones represent more than 14% of the sample.

As for this clone: This receptor's antigen is unknown. No base qualities exist here, and no much larger clone lies one base off it.

Study-wide findings and limitations: TCR beta diversity was reported as significantly higher in malignant tumors than in benign nodules, in both blood and tumor samples.

Sample: blood. This sequence originates from a female donor with papillary thyroid cancer or a benign thyroid nodule (not recorded which). Some clones in this sample may be carry-over from other donors' samples.

For the CDR3, the sequence is CASSLTSYLNTEAFF. The sequence in DNA is TGTGCCAGTAGTCTTACCTCATACTTGAACACTGAAGCTTTCTTT. The V gene is TRBV19 and the J gene is TRBJ1-1; the D gene identity is not certain. V was cut back by 5 bases and J by 0 bases, leaving a gap of 13 bases between them. CDR1 and CDR2 are drawn from the germline V gene (reference sequence): LNHDA, SQIVND. Reading from cysteine to phenylalanine, the CDR3 counts 15 amino acids. The entry retains the CDR3 DNA only, 45 bases that are in frame from base 1.